This T cell receptor beta chain emerged from a study of blood T cells in healthy people across ages. CDR1 is MNHEY, CDR2 SVGAGI, per germline. CDR3 size: 15 residues. Study-level results: Getting older went along with TCR beta diversity per million T cells dropping roughly linearly.

A J-beta primer mix and a sample-barcoded 5' primer were used in a second PCR of about 7 to 12 cycles. Each cDNA molecule was tagged by a template-switch adaptor with 12 random nucleotides. TCRdb re-analysed the 5' RACE reads in MiXCR, keeping a single row per CDR3 protein. Of about 1,400,000 distinct CDR3 sequences in the sample, around 59% were seen once. With respect to this clonotype: What it recognizes is unknown.

The sequence was obtained from a man aged 18 to 35 in good health. The specimen was blood. The chain employs TRBV6-5 and TRBJ2-4; possible D gene TRBD2, 5 bases. Matching the DNA end better, TRBJ2-5 makes the J call doubtful. The DNA for the CDR3 is TGTGCCAGCAGTTATAAGCTATCGGGATTGGAGACCCAGTACTTC. Translating gives CASSYKLSGLETQYF.